This entry features one T cell receptor (beta chain) sequence. Its binding antigen is unknown. No base-level quality is on record; no much larger clone is a single base apart. TCRbeta CDR3 regions were amplified from genomic DNA by means of the immunoSEQ Assay, a bias-controlled multiplex PCR. Regarding the original processing steps: Nucleated cell counts per sample were estimated from amplification of reference gene primers within the assay. To quantify the absolute abundance of each unique TCRbeta CDR3 rearrangement, sequence reads were collapsed and filtered. For each sample, productive Simpson clonality was calculated as the square root of Simpson's diversity index over productive rearrangements. Not all clones reach the TCRdb copy of this immuneACCESS table, which keeps in-frame sequences only. Checked studies attribute under half of the gap to unresolved V genes and leave the rest unexplained. V and J calls and clone size are copied from that table; D and trimming were computed from the DNA. A total of 15,000 to 17,000 clones appear in this sample, around 87% of them only once. 52% of the sample is taken by the ten largest.

These data originate in a study of blood T cell repertoires in COVID-19 (dated by TCRdb to the early 2020s). Regarding the research as a whole: Samples from collaborators originated in the United States, Italy and Spain and spanned both the acute and convalescent phases of COVID-19. The sample metadata nearly always contained a de-identified subject ID, COVID-19 status, age in years and sex. Deeply sampled blood TCRbeta repertoires from subjects exposed to, actively infected with, or recovered from COVID-19 were included in the dataset. The samples were drawn from the first 160 participants of the ongoing ImmuneRACE study and from roughly 1,300 subjects provided by 6 global collaborators. The repertoires were released in a freely available public database intended as a resource for research on the immune response to SARS-CoV-2. The prospective study material was composed of cDNA or gDNA derived from T cells, B-cell-depleted T cells, or PBMCs. Where available, HLA class I and class II types were obtained from metadata supplied by the sample provider rather than from assay-based typing.

Each collaborating institution followed its own protocols to collect whole blood in K2EDTA tubes. Collaborator samples were shipped for TCRbeta analysis as frozen whole blood, isolated PBMCs, or DNA extracted from either sample type. Beyond this particular receptor, the publication reports: How much clinical and demographic metadata was included differed by source and by participant, and the metadata was provided uncurated.

Sequenced: peripheral blood. The source of this sequence is a man aged 55 to 69 with acute or convalescent COVID-19.

The nucleotides are TGTGCCAGCAGCCTAACGGGCGGGGGCTACGGTGAGCAGTACTTC. Translated, this is CASSLTGGGYGEQYF. The sequence joins TRBV3-1 (or the pseudogene TRBV3-2) to TRBJ2-7; the D gene is possibly TRBD2, with 7 bases matching. CDR1 and CDR2, per the germline V gene (reference sequence), are LGHDT and YNNKEL. The CDR3 holds 15 amino acids from the cysteine to the phenylalanine. Just CDR3 DNA is preserved here, 45 bases in frame from base 1. At the junction V is shortened by 4 bases and J by 7 bases, with 20 bases in between.